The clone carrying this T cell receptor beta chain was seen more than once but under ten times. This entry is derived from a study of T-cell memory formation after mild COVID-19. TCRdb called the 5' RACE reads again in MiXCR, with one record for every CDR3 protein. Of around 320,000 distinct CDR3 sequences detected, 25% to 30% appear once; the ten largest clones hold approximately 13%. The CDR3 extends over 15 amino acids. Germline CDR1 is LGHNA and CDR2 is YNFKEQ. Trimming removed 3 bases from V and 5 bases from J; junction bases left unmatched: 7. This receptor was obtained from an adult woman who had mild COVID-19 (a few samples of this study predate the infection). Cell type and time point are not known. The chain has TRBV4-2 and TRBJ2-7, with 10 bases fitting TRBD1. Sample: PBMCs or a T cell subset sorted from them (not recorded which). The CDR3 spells CASSQGTGEINEQYF. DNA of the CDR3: TGTGCCAGCAGCCAGGGGACAGGGGAAATCAACGAGCAGTACTTC.